The entry below gives a single T cell receptor beta chain sequence along with its context. The data belong to a study of T cells in Graves' hyperthyroidism and ophthalmopathy. The investigators amplified TCR beta CDR3 regions from RNA transcripts. An initial round of RT-PCR targeting the TCR CDR3 relied on the HTBI primer set. In TCRdb, the multiplex PCR reads were re-called with MiXCR into one record per CDR3 protein. This table holds roughly 720,000 distinct CDR3 sequences, 17% found once. This receptor was obtained from a man aged 50-60 years with Graves' hyperthyroidism. The sample comprised blood.

CDR3 sequence (DNA): TGTGCCAGCAGCTTAGGGGGAGGGACAAATGAGCAGTTCTTC. Encoded protein: CASSLGGGTNEQFF. The rearrangement uses TRBV7-3 and TRBJ2-1, with TRBD2 as a possible D gene (7 bases). V was cut by 2 bases and J by 7 bases, with 12 bases left in between. CDR1 is SGHTA, CDR2 FQGTGA, per germline. The CDR3 is 14 amino acids. The full variable domain, completed using reference TRBV7-3 and TRBJ2-1, is GAGVSQTPSNKVTEKGKYVELRCDPISGHTALYWYRQSLGQGPEFLIYFQGTGAADDSGLPNDRFFAVRPEGSVSTLKIQRTERGDSAVYLCASSLGGGTNEQFFGPGTRLTVL.